This T cell receptor (beta chain) was captured by sequencing in a study of T cell repertoires in cytomegalovirus infection. Study in general: Indications of both CMV infection and matching HLA type were provided by public TCR beta signatures.

Via MiXCR, TCRdb re-called the reads, giving one row per CDR3 protein. The data contain about 180,000 distinct CDR3 sequences, roughly 14% of them singletons. This clonotype was counted ten times or more. Its matching antigen is unknown. Study results and caveats: What dominated the ex vivo response were HLA-C-restricted CMV-specific TCR beta clonotypes.

The CDR3 sequence is 15 residues long. Looked up from germline, CDR1 is SGHDT and CDR2 is YYEEEE. V gave up 0 bases and J gave up 0 bases, with 9 bases separating them. V is TRBV5-6 and J is TRBJ1-1; D not resolved. The TCR sequence derives from a human donor in good health (CMV status not recorded). Some clones in this sample may be carry-over from other donors' samples. The sequenced sample was PBMCs. The CDR3 DNA is TGTGCCAGCAGCTTGGATTTGGGATTGAACACTGAAGCTTTCTTT. It yields the protein CASSLDLGLNTEAFF.